A selection of T cell receptor beta chains follows, all from one sample in a study of blood T cell repertoires in COVID-19. Clones were sequenced by immunoSEQ multiplex PCR, and TCRdb holds only the in-frame ones, with some missing. The data contain roughly 460,000 clones, 70% to 90% of them seen just once; the ten biggest clones take up 0.65% to 1%. Sequenced sample: peripheral blood. The receptors shown here come from a man younger than 35 with COVID-19, enrolled during active disease. The CDR3 runs from the conserved cysteine through the conserved F or W.

V gene	J gene	CDR3 protein
TRBV7-9	TRBJ2-7	CASSLRHYEQYF
TRBV3-1/TRBV3-2	TRBJ1-6	CASKTGSGGGNSPLHF
TRBV13	TRBJ2-6	CASSFTTGANVLTF
TRBV6-5	TRBJ2-3	CASRYMETDTQYF
TRBV4-2	TRBJ2-7	CASSQGRGQVHEQYF
TRBV7-9	TRBJ2-5	CASSLEGLAGASGETQYF
TRBV11-3	TRBJ2-7	CASSWGGGYEQYF
TRBV19	TRBJ2-7	CASNNPGQSYEQYF
TRBV7-9	TRBJ1-6	CASSLVQFASPLHF
TRBV27	TRBJ2-7	CASSHGQGYEQYF
TRBV19	TRBJ2-1	CASSIGDRGGEQFF
TRBV2	TRBJ2-1	CASRGGTGAFNEQFF
TRBV5-4	TRBJ2-3	CASSFRGSTDTQYF
TRBV7-9	TRBJ2-1	CASSLVFAGLSYNEQFF
TRBV7-8	TRBJ2-2	CASSFGFGLGELFF
TRBV6-5	TRBJ2-1	CASSYSGAQTGEQFF
TRBV4-2	TRBJ2-3	CASSQEGLAGADTQYF
TRBV6-5	TRBJ1-6	CASSPDSPNSPLHF
TRBV30	TRBJ1-5	CAWSPGQPNQPQHF
TRBV6-6	TRBJ1-5	CASSPTLTGNRQPQHF
TRBV2	TRBJ1-4	CASFRNADEKLFF
TRBV18	TRBJ2-7	CASSLDSGGVEQYF
TRBV2	TRBJ2-7	CASLRGLARGEQYF
TRBV19	TRBJ2-2	CASTYSPVGGVGTGELFF
TRBV12-3/TRBV12-4	TRBJ2-3	CASLGLAADTQYF
TRBV11-3	TRBJ2-7	CASSSPGTGSYEQYF
TRBV19	TRBJ1-5	CASTKGTAISNQPQHF
TRBV19	TRBJ1-2	CASNRQGVPYGYTF
TRBV6-5	TRBJ1-2	CASSYYSGGGYGYTF
TRBV27	TRBJ2-7	CASSSSGRGYEQYF
TRBV2	TRBJ1-4	CASSGEQGINEKLFF
TRBV11-3	TRBJ2-4	CASSLEAATGIAKNIQYF
TRBV7-2	TRBJ1-1	CASSTYLSAEAFF
TRBV7-9	TRBJ2-3	CASSLVAYTDTQYF
TRBV5-1	TRBJ2-7	CASSPGTDLYEQYF
TRBV7-3	TRBJ2-2	CASSLLGRAAGELFF
TRBV11-3	TRBJ2-7	CASSSTGITLNEQYF
TRBV2	TRBJ1-2	CASLIVVEGYTF
TRBV5-4	TRBJ2-1	CASSLTYSGDNEQFF
TRBV25-1	TRBJ2-1	CASSSGTGFYNEQFF
TRBV29-1	TRBJ2-3	CSVVRAGAPQYF
TRBV5-1	TRBJ1-2	CASSPLDGDYGYTF
TRBV7-9	TRBJ2-3	CASSSRDSSTDTQYF
TRBV7-9	TRBJ1-1	CASSLLGGQGTTEAFF
TRBV6-5	TRBJ1-1	CASHFRGMNTEAFF
TRBV10-1	TRBJ2-5	CASSRDRDKETQYF
TRBV2	TRBJ1-5	CASSEWAGDQPQHF
TRBV6-6	TRBJ1-4	CASSRTIEKLFF
TRBV25-1	TRBJ2-5	CASSEYGRGETQYF